These 22 T cell receptor beta chains were all obtained from the same sample, sequenced in a study of post-analysis software for immune sequencing data. Study findings and constraints: There were five or six TRBV segments more frequent in patients than controls, and TRBV5-6, TRBV5-1 and TRBV20-1 were among them.

Their antigens remain unidentified. Sequencing libraries made from TCR beta cDNA carried unique molecular identifiers. TCRdb used MiXCR to reprocess the PCR reads, holding one entry per CDR3 protein. The sample lists 650,000 to 900,000 distinct CDR3 sequences, around 45% seen once, with approximately 4.4% in the top ten. The sample was blood. These receptors all stem from a girl aged 10 to 17 with multiple sclerosis.

This clonotype was counted a few times. This chain uses TRBV7-2 with TRBJ2-7; possibly TRBD1 or TRBD2 for D (6 bases each). The CDR3 spans 16 residues. In germline, CDR1 is SGHTA, CDR2 FQGNSA. Trimming left V 0 bases short and J 3 bases short, with 15 bases between. The CDR3 DNA follows: TGTGCCAGCAGCTTAGCGGGGGGCATGGGAAACTACGAGCAGTACTTC. Amino acid sequence: CASSLAGGMGNYEQYF.

This clonotype appeared a single time. The chain joins TRBV20-1 to TRBJ1-1; no definite D call. Germline lookup yields CDR1 DFQATT and CDR2 SNEGSKA (reference sequence). This CDR3 is built from 12 residues. Deletions cut 6 bases from V and 4 bases from J, with 12 bases between. The CDR3 reads CSAHQEGTEAFF. The DNA of the CDR3 is TGCAGTGCCCACCAGGAGGGCACTGAAGCTTTCTTT.

This clonotype came up a few times. The chain employs TRBV5-1 and TRBJ2-7, with unresolved D. The CDR3 contains 15 residues. CDR1 is SGHRS and CDR2 is YFSETQ in the germline V gene. V lost 0 bases to trimming and J lost 0 bases, with 10 bases between them. The CDR3 spells CASSLEAGTSYEQYF. In DNA form, the CDR3 reads TGCGCCAGCAGCTTGGAAGCAGGAACCTCCTACGAGCAGTACTTC.

There are a few counts of this clonotype. For the CDR3, the DNA is TGTGCCAGCAGCACGACCCCGGTGTATTCCAATGAGCAGTTCTTC. Amino acids: CASSTTPVYSNEQFF. The chain links TRBV7-9 to TRBJ2-1; D remains unclear. In germline, CDR1 is SEHNR, CDR2 FQNEAQ (reference sequence). The CDR3 contains 15 residues. Deletions cut 5 bases from V and 6 bases from J, with 17 bases between. The full variable domain, rest sourced from reference TRBV7-9 and TRBJ2-1, is DTGVSQNPRHKITKRGQNVTFRCDPISEHNRLYWYRQTLGQGPEFLTYFQNEAQLEKSRLLSDRFSAERPKGSFSTLEIQRTEQGDSAMYLCASSTTPVYSNEQFFGPGTRLTVL.

The sample holds a few counts of this clonotype. The V call is TRBV7-8, the J call TRBJ2-7; no reliable D call. Trimming removed 3 bases at V and 0 bases at J, with 12 bases between. The germline V gene has CDR1 SGHVS and CDR2 FQNEAQ. This CDR3 comprises 15 residues. DNA for the CDR3: TGTGCCAGCAGCTTTGGGCGGACCCTCTCCTACGAGCAGTACTTC. Its protein is CASSFGRTLSYEQYF.

This clonotype was counted a few times. The chain uses TRBV29-1 and TRBJ1-2; 7 bases are shared with TRBD1. With 0 bases clipped from V and 8 bases from J, the junction kept 12 bases outside the gene matches. Germline CDR1 and CDR2: SQVTM and ANQGSEA. This CDR3 is built from 15 residues. The CDR3 sequence: CSVEEGQALTGGYTF. The CDR3 DNA follows: TGCAGCGTTGAAGAAGGACAGGCCCTCACGGGAGGCTACACCTTC.

This clonotype occurred a few times. The rearrangement uses TRBV28 and TRBJ1-2; D is perhaps TRBD1 (5 bases). Germline V gives CDR1 MDHEN, CDR2 SYDVKM. CDR3 length equals 12 residues. V was pared by 4 bases and J by 4 bases, with 7 bases between. The CDR3 DNA reads TGTGCCAGCAGTTCGGGGGGCTATGGCTACACCTTC. It is translated as CASSSGGYGYTF.

There are many counts of this clonotype. This CDR3 is CSARVNTEAFF. CDR3 coding DNA: TGCAGTGCTAGAGTGAACACTGAAGCTTTCTTT. The chain has TRBV20-1 and TRBJ1-1; D is unclear. Trimming left V 1 base short and J 0 bases short, with 0 bases between. Germline V gives CDR1 DFQATT, CDR2 SNEGSKA (reference sequence). This CDR3 contains 11 residues.

V is TRBV27 and J is TRBJ2-1, with 8 bases aligning to TRBD2. Looked up from germline, CDR1 is MNHEY and CDR2 is SMNVEV (reference sequence). J lost 11 bases, V lost 5 bases, and 11 bases had no gene match. The CDR3 extends over 14 amino acids. The CDR3 DNA reads TGTGCCAGCAGTACGACAGTCGGCGGGAGGAAGCAGTTCTTC. This translates into CASSTTVGGRKQFF.

This chain uses TRBV20-1 with TRBJ2-1; D perhaps matches TRBD2 (6 bases). The CDR3 has 13 amino acids. Germline V gene sequence: CDR1 DFQATT, CDR2 SNEGSKA (reference sequence). Trimming left V 6 bases short and J 8 bases short, with 17 bases between. CDR3 loop: CSATDNGGDEQFF. The CDR3 DNA is TGCAGTGCAACGGACAACGGCGGGGATGAGCAGTTCTTC.

There are a few counts of this clonotype. The gene calls are TRBV27 and TRBJ2-1; D is perhaps TRBD2 (6 bases). CDR3 length equals 15 residues. Germline CDR1 reads MNHEY; CDR2 reads SMNVEV (reference sequence). Trimming cost V 4 bases and J 4 bases, with 14 bases left between them. The CDR3: CASSWGDYTYNEQFF. DNA for the CDR3: TGTGCCAGCAGTTGGGGGGATTATACATACAATGAGCAGTTCTTC.

The V gene is TRBV20-1, the J gene TRBJ2-7; tentatively, D is TRBD2 (7 bases). V lost 6 bases and J lost 5, with 20 bases in between. The CDR3 spans 14 residues. CDR1 and CDR2 (germline): DFQATT, SNEGSKA (reference sequence). The CDR3 nucleotides read TGCAGTGCCTTAAGGGGGGGGGGCCTGGACGAGCAGTACTTC. It specifies CSALRGGGLDEQYF.

The table lists this clonotype with a few counts. The CDR3 here is CASSLTGTPQSEQFF. The CDR3 bases are TGTGCCAGCAGTTTAACCGGGACCCCTCAAAGTGAGCAGTTCTTC. The rearrangement links TRBV28 to TRBJ2-1, with D perhaps given as TRBD1 or TRBD2 (5 bases each). Trimming took off 2 bases at V and 9 bases at J, with 17 bases between the two ends. The CDR3 covers 15 residues. Germline CDR1 and CDR2: MDHEN and SYDVKM.

The chain uses TRBV7-8 and TRBJ2-2; 7 bases are a match to TRBD1. V gave up 4 bases and J gave up 7 bases; unmatched junction bases: 9. The CDR3 contains 15 residues. Germline V gene data show CDR1 as SGHVS and CDR2 as FQNEAQ. The CDR3 DNA follows: TGTGCCAGCAGCTACCGGGACAGCAGCGTCGGGGAGCTGTTTTTT. Translating it yields CASSYRDSSVGELFF.

This rearrangement joins TRBV20-1 to TRBJ2-1; 9 nucleotides line up with TRBD2. This CDR3 region has 15 residues. CDR1 and CDR2 (germline): DFQATT, SNEGSKA (reference sequence). The ends lost 5 bases at V and 3 bases at J; junction bases unmatched: 8. CDR3 amino acids: CSAFEAGGDYNEQFF. The CDR3 DNA reads as TGCAGTGCTTTTGAAGCGGGAGGCGACTACAATGAGCAGTTCTTC.

This clonotype was seen once. The rearrangement joins TRBV9 to TRBJ2-1, with 9 bases lining up with TRBD1. The germline CDR1 and CDR2 sequences are SGDLS and YYNGEE. Trimming cost V 0 bases and J 7 bases; bases outside gene matches: 8. The CDR3 has 16 residues. The CDR3 loop is CASSVGPGQGLNEQFF. For the CDR3, the DNA is TGTGCCAGCAGCGTAGGACCGGGACAGGGTCTAAATGAGCAGTTCTTC.

The chain combines TRBV3-1 with TRBJ2-1, with TRBD2 matching 8 bases. Germline V gives CDR1 LGHDT, CDR2 YNNKEL (reference sequence). This CDR3 has 20 amino acids. After removal of 0 bases from V and 4 bases from J, the junction contained 17 bases not matched to a gene. CDR3 in amino acids: CASSQDRSLAGTERYNEQFF. The CDR3 DNA reads TGTGCCAGCAGCCAAGATCGGTCCTTAGCGGGGACTGAGCGGTACAATGAGCAGTTCTTC.

The V call is TRBV7-8, the J call TRBJ2-5; 7 bases are shared with TRBD1. The ends lost 5 bases at V and 0 bases at J; junction bases unmatched: 9. Germline lookup yields CDR1 SGHVS and CDR2 FQNEAQ. The CDR3 contains 16 residues. The CDR3 loop reads CASSPGQALNQETQYF. In DNA form, the CDR3 reads TGTGCCAGCAGCCCCGGACAGGCCCTGAACCAAGAGACCCAGTACTTC.

Only a few counts were recorded for this clonotype. The chain carries TRBV7-9 and TRBJ2-7; unclear D gene. The J call may be incorrect, as the DNA end agrees better with TRBJ2-4. The CDR3 runs to 13 residues. Germline V gene sequence: CDR1 SEHNR, CDR2 FQNEAQ (reference sequence). DNA of the CDR3: TGTGCCAGCAGCTTGGATCCAAGGGACATTCAGTACTTC. It encodes CASSLDPRDIQYF.

This clonotype was recorded once. The gene calls are TRBV6-5 and TRBJ1-2; 7 bases are a match to TRBD1. CDR3 length: 14 residues. J lost 6 bases, V lost 8 bases, and 12 bases had no gene match. The V gene's germline CDR1 is MNHEY and CDR2 SVGAGI. This CDR3 reads CASRNRGIYDGYTF. The CDR3 DNA reads as TGTGCCAGCCGAAACAGGGGAATCTACGATGGCTACACCTTC.

This clonotype has a handful of counts. The chain joins TRBV20-1 to TRBJ1-4; tentative D call: TRBD1 (5 bases). V was shortened by 0 bases and J by 5 bases, with 13 bases between the two germline ends. This CDR3 spans 15 amino acids. Germline values: CDR1 DFQATT, CDR2 SNEGSKA (reference sequence). The CDR3 loop is CSARDFRRGNEKLFF. CDR3 bases: TGCAGTGCTAGAGATTTTCGGAGGGGAAATGAAAAACTGTTTTTT.

This chain joins TRBV27 and TRBJ2-7; D not certain. Trimming shortened V by 0 bases and J by 0 bases, and 9 bases separated the two germline ends. The germline V gene has CDR1 MNHEY and CDR2 SMNVEV (reference sequence). The CDR3 spans 15 residues. The CDR3 DNA is TGTGCCAGCAGTTTATCTATTTGGAGCTCCTACGAGCAGTACTTC. Its translation is CASSLSIWSSYEQYF.